Here is one TCR beta chain with its context. What it binds is unknown. Trimming shortened V by 5 bases and J by 7 bases, and 18 bases separated the two germline ends. Germline CDR1 and CDR2: MNHEY and SMNVEV (reference sequence). The CDR3 spans 15 residues. This specimen belongs to a study of graft-versus-host responses after intestinal transplantation. The overall study: Each transplant was multivisceral, liver-intestinal, or isolated intestinal. All of the recipients had induction that used anti-thymocyte globulin, then tacrolimus and steroids for approximately 3 years.

Clones were read by immunoSEQ multiplex PCR, and TCRdb kept only the in-frame ones, dropping some. Of around 100,000 clones listed, over 85% are singletons. Study-wide results and caveats: Early post-transplant HvG declines were associated with peak circulating GvH clone levels. Elevated graft-versus-host to host-versus-graft clonal ratios in allografts were recorded for patients with graft-donor T cell macrochimerism.

The chain links TRBV27 to TRBJ1-5, with D maybe TRBD1 (5 bases). The sequence was obtained from a human donor who was the organ donor for an intestinal transplant. Specimen: unstimulated CD4+ T cells sorted from spleen or lymph node cells, collected before transplant. The chain's CDR3 is CASSPGQTGRQPQHF. DNA of the CDR3: TGTGCCAGCAGTCCAGGACAAACTGGGAGGCAGCCCCAGCATTTT.